The 10 T cell receptor beta chains in this list originate from one sample, sequenced in a study of T cell clonotyping in hematopoietic cell transplantation (dated by TCRdb to about 2021). Receptor libraries were prepared by the immunoSEQ multiplex PCR assay. Drawn from immuneACCESS, this table holds only the in-frame rearrangements with V and J called that TCRdb kept. Clones are partly lost; checked studies trace under half to an unresolved V gene and leave the rest unexplained. In this sample the table shows about 9,000 clones, roughly three quarters of which occur a single time. The top ten hold around 33% of the sample. The time point label corresponds to: recipient sample about 28 days before transplant, after cytoreduction. This sample comprised peripheral blood mononuclear cells, obtained before stem cell transplant. Receptors originate from a man aged 55 to 69 with acute myeloid leukemia. Some clones in this sample may be carry-over from other donors' samples.

J is TRBJ1-2 and V is TRBV28; 7 positions agree with TRBD1. Germline V lookup: CDR1 MDHEN, CDR2 SYDVKM. The CDR3 has 15 residues. J lost 4 bases, V lost 2 bases, and 7 bases had no gene match. CDR3 DNA sequence: TGTGCCAGCAGTTTAGGAGACAGGGAGGGCTATGGCTACACCTTC. As protein: CASSLGDREGYGYTF.

The V and J genes are TRBV29-1 and TRBJ1-2, with 7 bases that match TRBD1. The CDR3 sequence is 14 residues long. CDR1 and CDR2 from the germline V gene are SQVTM and ANQGSEA. The J segment lost 2 bases and the V segment lost 5 bases, leaving 8 bases of the junction unmatched. Written as DNA, the CDR3 is TGCAGCGTTCCAGGTCCAGGGGGGAACTATGGCTACACCTTC. Protein sequence: CSVPGPGGNYGYTF.

This clone was seen once. The J gene is TRBJ1-6, the V gene TRBV30; TRBD1 agrees at 9 bases. J was trimmed by 6 bases and V by 1 base; bases with no gene match: 1. The length of the CDR3 is 14 residues. Germline values: CDR1 GTSNPN, CDR2 SVGIG (reference sequence). This CDR3 reads CAWSEGQGNSPLHF. The CDR3 DNA reads as TGTGCCTGGAGTGAGGGACAGGGTAATTCACCCCTCCACTTT.

The chain joins TRBV10-3 to TRBJ2-7, with 8 bases aligning to TRBD1. J was trimmed by 6 bases and V by 6 bases; bases with no gene match: 7. Germline lookup yields CDR1 ENHRY and CDR2 SYGVKD. This CDR3 contains 13 residues. CDR3 loop: CAISADRDGEQYF. DNA for the CDR3: TGTGCCATCAGCGCGGACAGGGACGGCGAGCAGTACTTC.

The chain is built from TRBV19 and TRBJ1-1; D is possibly TRBD1 (5 bases). Per germline, CDR1 LNHDA and CDR2 SQIVND (reference sequence). The CDR3 runs 16 residues. The V end was cut by 7 bases, the J end by 2 bases, with 20 bases between. CDR3 sequence (DNA): TGTGCCAGTATGCGGGGCGCCCATCTCGTAAACACTGAAGCTTTCTTT. Protein sequence: CASMRGAHLVNTEAFF.

This clone is categorized as medium-sized. V usage is TRBV10-2 and J usage is TRBJ1-2; no clear D. Germline CDR1 reads WSHSY; CDR2 reads SAAADI. The CDR3 has 11 amino acids. V lost 4 bases and J 3 bases, leaving 3 bases between the germline ends. The CDR3 bases are TGCGCCAGCAGTGCGGACTATGGCTACACCTTC. Translation: CASSADYGYTF.

The chain combines TRBV7-6 with TRBJ1-1; the D gene is possibly TRBD1 (5 bases). The V end lost 5 bases, the J end lost 1 base, and 8 bases lay between the germline ends. Germline CDR1 and CDR2: SGHVS and FNYEAQ. The CDR3 runs to 13 residues. This CDR3 is CASSAGGNTEAFF. The CDR3 bases are TGTGCCAGCAGCGCCGGGGGGAACACTGAAGCTTTCTTT.

The chain employs TRBV19 and TRBJ2-1; 14 bases match TRBD2. J lost 4 bases, V lost 4 bases, and 9 bases had no gene match. The CDR3 extends over 18 amino acids. CDR1 is LNHDA, CDR2 SQIVND, per germline (reference sequence). In DNA form, the CDR3 reads TGTGCCAGTAGTAAGGGACTAGCGGGAGTGTTGAGGTACAATGAGCAGTTCTTC. Amino acids: CASSKGLAGVLRYNEQFF.

The rearrangement joins TRBV10-2 to TRBJ2-7; D is unresolved. V lost 6 bases, J lost 0 bases, and 18 bases lay in between. This CDR3 region has 16 residues. Germline V gene lookup returns CDR1 WSHSY and CDR2 SAAADI. The CDR3 bases are TGCGCCAGCAGCGCAGGATACCAAACCATCTCCTACGAGCAGTACTTC. The encoded protein is CASSAGYQTISYEQYF.

The gene calls are TRBV9 and TRBJ2-3, with D unclear. The germline V and J ends were trimmed by 0 bases and 3 bases, with 14 bases remaining between them. Germline lookup yields CDR1 SGDLS and CDR2 YYNGEE. There are 16 residues in the CDR3. In DNA, the CDR3 is TGTGCCAGCAGCGTAGGCCTAGAGAGAAGGACAGATACGCAGTATTTT. It translates to CASSVGLERRTDTQYF.